The rows below give T cell receptor beta chains drawn from one sample of a study of T cell changes during pregnancy in multiple sclerosis. Data came from immunoSEQ multiplex PCR; TCRdb stores just in-frame clones and leaves some out. The sample has roughly 55,000 clones, approximately 92% seen once. The sequencing used CD4+ T cells from peripheral blood mononuclear cells, collected after pregnancy. All receptors derive from a female donor in good health, enrolled as a control in a pregnancy study. Each CDR3 is given with its conserved first and last residue. The D gene is left open where the match is weak. Some rows mark clone size as missing; the rest say once, few, many or name a class of expanded clone.

clone size,D gene,V gene,J gene,CDR3 DNA,CDR3 protein
.,.,TRBV18,TRBJ1-2,TGTGCCAGCTCACCTCAAAGGGGAGGGGATGGCTACACCTTC,CASSPQRGGDGYTF
.,TRBD1,TRBV11-2,TRBJ1-6,TGTGCCAGCAGCTTCCGCAGCACAGGGGGATCTTCACCCCTCCACTTT,CASSFRSTGGSSPLHF
.,.,TRBV7-2,TRBJ1-2,TGTGCCAGCAGCCTGCGCCTGGGGGGGGGCTGGTATGGCTACACCTTC,CASSLRLGGGWYGYTF
.,TRBD1,TRBV16,TRBJ1-2,TGTGCCAGCAGCCTTCGACAGGGGACATTCTATGGCTACACCTTC,CASSLRQGTFYGYTF
.,.,TRBV2,TRBJ1-1,TGTGCCAGACATCAGGGCGCCACTGAAGCTTTCTTT,CARHQGATEAFF
.,.,TRBV5-1,TRBJ1-1,TGCGCCAGCAGCTCGGGACACAGAGTGCCTCTGAACACTGAAGCTTTCTTT,CASSSGHRVPLNTEAFF
.,.,TRBV7-2,TRBJ1-1,TGTGCCAGCAGCAGTCGACAGCAGATGAACACTGAAGCTTTCTTT,CASSSRQQMNTEAFF
.,TRBD1,TRBV5-1,TRBJ2-3,TGCGCCAGCAGTGATCAGGGGGCGGAAGATACGCAGTATTTT,CASSDQGAEDTQYF
.,.,TRBV6-5,TRBJ1-4,TGTGCCAGCAGTTACCAAACCTATAGTGAAAAACTGTTTTTT,CASSYQTYSEKLFF
.,.,TRBV2,TRBJ2-1,TGTGCCAGCAGCCCATACAATGAGCAGTTCTTC,CASSPYNEQFF
.,.,TRBV2,TRBJ1-4,TGTGCCAGCATCATAGGGAGAACTAATGAAAAACTGTTTTTT,CASIIGRTNEKLFF
few,.,TRBV7-2,TRBJ1-1,TGTGCCAGCAGCTTAGAGAGGACAGTCGGGAAAGCTTTCTTT,CASSLERTVGKAFF
.,.,TRBV13,TRBJ2-1,TGTGCCAGCAGCTTATTTATCAGTCCGGGGGGCTGGAATGAGCAGTTCTTC,CASSLFISPGGWNEQFF
.,TRBD1,TRBV7-9,TRBJ1-2,TGTGCCAGCAGCTTAGGGACAGGGGTCCTAGCTAACTATGGCTACACCTTC,CASSLGTGVLANYGYTF
.,TRBD1,TRBV18,TRBJ2-7,TGTGCCAGCTCACAGGACAGGGGGAACGAGCAGTACTTC,CASSQDRGNEQYF
.,.,TRBV11-3,TRBJ2-1,TGTGCCAGCAGCCACGCCGGGACACTGTCCTACAATGAGCAGTTCTTC,CASSHAGTLSYNEQFF
.,.,TRBV5-4,TRBJ2-5,TGTGCCAGCAGCTTGGCGCAGGGCCAAGAGACCCAGTACTTC,CASSLAQGQETQYF
.,.,TRBV29-1,TRBJ2-1,TGCAGCGTTGGCCAGGGTTACAATGAGCAGTTCTTC,CSVGQGYNEQFF
.,TRBD1,TRBV6-1,TRBJ1-5,TGTGCCAGCTCGGGACAGCTTAATAGCAATCAGCCCCAGCATTTT,CASSGQLNSNQPQHF
.,.,TRBV4-2,TRBJ1-1,TGTGCCAGCAGCCAAGAAGTCCTAGGGAACACTGAAGCTTTCTTT,CASSQEVLGNTEAFF
.,.,TRBV28,TRBJ1-4,TGTGCCAGCAGTTTAAGACAGTTAAGAGAAAAACTGTTTTTT,CASSLRQLREKLFF
.,.,TRBV5-1,TRBJ2-5,TGCGCCAGCGTTGGACGGGGGGCAGAGACCCAGTACTTC,CASVGRGAETQYF
.,.,TRBV2,TRBJ2-5,TGTGCCAGCACCCGGGAACTAGCTCAGGTGGAGACCCAGTACTTC,CASTRELAQVETQYF
.,TRBD2,TRBV2,TRBJ2-5,TGTGCCAGCAGTGGACTAGCGGGGGCACAAGAGACCCAGTACTTC,CASSGLAGAQETQYF
once,.,TRBV6-1,TRBJ1-5,TGTGCCAGCAGTGAAGGGTTGGGAGGACCCCAGCATTTT,CASSEGLGGPQHF
.,.,TRBV7-6,TRBJ2-7,TGTGCCAGCAGCCCCAGGACTAAGTACGAGCAGTACTTC,CASSPRTKYEQYF
.,TRBD1,TRBV7-2,TRBJ2-7,TGTGCCAGCAGCTTACACGCCGGGACAGCGAGCTACGAGCAGTACTTC,CASSLHAGTASYEQYF
.,TRBD1,TRBV30,TRBJ2-3,TGTGCCTGGGGTCTACAGGGGGTTGGGACAGATACGCAGTATTTT,CAWGLQGVGTDTQYF
.,.,TRBV28,TRBJ1-6,TGTGCCAGCAGTCTACCGGGTCCAACGGGTTCACCCCTCCACTTT,CASSLPGPTGSPLHF
.,.,TRBV27,TRBJ1-6,TGTGCCAGCAGTTTATCTAGAGTTAATTCACCCCTCCACTTT,CASSLSRVNSPLHF
once,TRBD2,TRBV9,TRBJ2-5,TGTGCCAGCAGCGTAGGTCTAGCGGGGGGGGAGACCCAGTACTTC,CASSVGLAGGETQYF
.,.,TRBV28,TRBJ1-5,TGTGCCAGCAGTTCCCCCCGGGGGGCTGGGGCTTATAGCAATCAGCCCCAGCATTTT,CASSSPRGAGAYSNQPQHF
.,.,TRBV18,TRBJ2-1,TGTGCCAGCTCACCAAATACAGGGCGGGAGCAGTTCTTC,CASSPNTGREQFF
.,TRBD2,TRBV6-5,TRBJ2-3,TGTGCCAGCAGCCCCCGGGGGGGGGTCACAGATACGCAGTATTTT,CASSPRGGVTDTQYF
.,.,TRBV4-2,TRBJ1-4,TGTGCCAGCAGCCAAGCACAAGGGGCCCCAACTAATGAAAAACTGTTTTTT,CASSQAQGAPTNEKLFF
.,.,TRBV2,TRBJ2-1,TGTGCCAGCAGTCCTCAGGGGCGCAATGAGCAGTTCTTC,CASSPQGRNEQFF
.,TRBD1,TRBV5-5,TRBJ1-2,TGTGCCAGCAGCTCCAAACAGGGGAACTATGGCTACACCTTC,CASSSKQGNYGYTF
.,.,TRBV5-4,TRBJ1-2,TGTGCCAGTACGAATCTCCAGGGGAACTATGGCTACACCTTC,CASTNLQGNYGYTF
.,TRBD1,TRBV29-1,TRBJ2-7,TGCAGCGGGTCAGGGGGCCTCCCCAACGAGCAGTACTTC,CSGSGGLPNEQYF
.,.,TRBV5-1,TRBJ2-5,TGCGCCAGCAGCTTGGGGCCGCAGCGGGTAGAGACCCAGTACTTC,CASSLGPQRVETQYF
.,.,TRBV29-1,TRBJ1-5,TGCAGCGTTGAAGATCCGGATCAGCCCCAGCATTTT,CSVEDPDQPQHF
.,TRBD1,TRBV29-1,TRBJ1-1,TGCAGCGTCCCCCGGGACAGGGTGAACACTGAAGCTTTCTTT,CSVPRDRVNTEAFF
.,.,TRBV4-2,TRBJ1-3,TGTGCCAGCAGCCAGTCGGGGGACACCATATATTTT,CASSQSGDTIYF
.,TRBD1,TRBV5-4,TRBJ2-1,TGTGCCAGCAGCCCGATAGACAGGGGGCGCCTCAATGAGCAGTTCTTC,CASSPIDRGRLNEQFF